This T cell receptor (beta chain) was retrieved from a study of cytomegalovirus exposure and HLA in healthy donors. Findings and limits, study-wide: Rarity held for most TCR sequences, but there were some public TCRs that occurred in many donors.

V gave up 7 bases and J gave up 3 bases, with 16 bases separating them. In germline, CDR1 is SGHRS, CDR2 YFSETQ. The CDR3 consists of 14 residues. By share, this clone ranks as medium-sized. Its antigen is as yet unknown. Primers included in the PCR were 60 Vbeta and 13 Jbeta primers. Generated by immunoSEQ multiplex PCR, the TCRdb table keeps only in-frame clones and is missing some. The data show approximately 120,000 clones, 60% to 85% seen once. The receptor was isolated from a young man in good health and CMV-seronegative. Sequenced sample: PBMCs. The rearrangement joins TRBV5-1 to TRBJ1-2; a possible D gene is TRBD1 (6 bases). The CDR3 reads CASASGGSDYGYTF. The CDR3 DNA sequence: TGCGCCAGCGCCTCGGGGGGCAGCGACTATGGCTACACCTTC.